This TCR beta chain was documented in a study of T-cell reconstitution after alpha-beta-depleted transplantation in children. There are many counts of this clonotype. The TCRbeta library was prepared with unique molecular identifiers. A single record per CDR3 protein comes from TCRdb applying MiXCR to the PCR reads. The table lists about 440,000 distinct CDR3 sequences, about 45% of them singletons. The sequenced sample was PBMCs, obtained before TCRalphabeta/CD19-depleted stem cell transplant. The sequence was obtained from a girl aged 2 to 10 with aplastic anemia, due to receive a stem cell transplant.

CDR3 nucleotide sequence: TGTGCCAGCAGCCCTGGAATATGGGGAAACACCATATATTTT. The encoded protein is CASSPGIWGNTIYF. This sequence joins TRBV11-2 and TRBJ1-3, with D hard to call. The V gene's germline CDR1 is SGHAT and CDR2 FQNNGV. This CDR3 region has 14 residues. The V gene lost 5 bases and the J gene lost 4 bases, with 12 bases spanning the gap.